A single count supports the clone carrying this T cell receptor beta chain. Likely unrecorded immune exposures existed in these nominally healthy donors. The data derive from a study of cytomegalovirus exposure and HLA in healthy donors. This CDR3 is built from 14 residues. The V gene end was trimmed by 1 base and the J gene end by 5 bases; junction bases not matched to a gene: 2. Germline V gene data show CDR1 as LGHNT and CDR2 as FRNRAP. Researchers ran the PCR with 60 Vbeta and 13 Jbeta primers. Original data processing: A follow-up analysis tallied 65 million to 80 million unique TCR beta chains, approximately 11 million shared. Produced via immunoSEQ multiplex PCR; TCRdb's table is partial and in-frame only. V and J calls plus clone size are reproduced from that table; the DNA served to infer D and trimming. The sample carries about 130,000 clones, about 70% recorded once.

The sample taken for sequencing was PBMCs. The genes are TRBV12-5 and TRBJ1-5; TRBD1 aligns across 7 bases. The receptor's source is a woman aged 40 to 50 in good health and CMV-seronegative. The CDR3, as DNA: TGTGCTAGTGGTTTGGGGGACAGTGATCAGCCCCAGCATTTT. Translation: CASGLGDSDQPQHF.